The rows below give T cell receptor beta chains drawn from one sample of a study of T-cell reconstitution after alpha-beta-depleted transplantation in children. MiXCR was run by TCRdb on the PCR reads, yielding one entry per CDR3 protein. This table has 500,000 to 600,000 distinct CDR3 sequences, 25% to 30% appearing once. The sample was PBMCs, taken before TCRalphabeta/CD19-depleted stem cell transplant. The source is a boy in the first two years of life with Wiskott-Aldrich syndrome, due to receive a stem cell transplant. The CDR3 runs from the conserved cysteine through the conserved F or W. D genes are given only for firm matches. Clone size, where shown, is once, few, many, or a class for clones that have expanded.

J,V,D,size,CDR3,DNA
TRBJ2-1,TRBV20-1,-,few,CSAREGGRDNEQFF,TGCAGTGCTAGAGAAGGGGGGAGGGACAATGAGCAGTTCTTC
TRBJ2-3,TRBV6-2/TRBV6-3,TRBD2,few,CASSHGLAGGPDTQYF,TGTGCCAGCAGCCATGGACTAGCGGGAGGCCCAGATACGCAGTATTTT
TRBJ2-7,TRBV10-3,TRBD2,-,CAISPLGVLAGSSYEQYF,TGTGCCATCAGTCCGCTGGGGGTTTTAGCGGGCTCGTCCTACGAGCAGTACTTC
TRBJ2-7,TRBV6-5,-,few,CASSYSRGDSYEQYF,TGTGCCAGCAGTTACTCGAGGGGGGACTCCTACGAGCAGTACTTC
TRBJ2-3,TRBV24-1,TRBD2,few,CATSDSGTSGTDTQYF,TGTGCCACCAGTGATTCCGGGACTAGCGGCACAGATACGCAGTATTTT
TRBJ2-7,TRBV20-1,-,-,CSARDWVRDEQYF,TGCAGTGCTAGAGATTGGGTTAGGGACGAGCAGTACTTC
TRBJ1-2,TRBV10-3,TRBD1,-,CAIRLSGQGEESYTF,TGTGCCATCAGGCTTTCCGGACAGGGGGAAGAAAGCTACACCTTC
TRBJ2-7,TRBV6-1,TRBD1,few,CASSLLRTGGEQYF,TGTGCCAGCAGCCTTTTACGGACAGGGGGCGAGCAGTACTTC
TRBJ2-2,TRBV18,-,few,CASSPDRGLTGELFF,TGTGCCAGCTCACCGGATAGGGGACTCACCGGGGAGCTGTTTTTT
TRBJ2-1,TRBV12-3/TRBV12-4,TRBD2,-,CASSGTSRQDEQFF,TGTGCCAGCAGCGGGACTAGTCGTCAGGATGAGCAGTTCTTC
TRBJ2-5,TRBV10-3,TRBD2,-,CAISGPSGRSAQETQYF,TGTGCCATCAGTGGCCCTAGCGGGAGGAGTGCCCAAGAGACCCAGTACTTC
TRBJ1-5,TRBV5-1,-,-,CASSHDRNQPQHF,TGCGCCAGCAGCCACGACAGAAATCAGCCCCAGCATTTT
TRBJ2-5,TRBV25-1,-,-,CASSEAGGEGETQYF,TGTGCCAGCAGTGAAGCTGGGGGAGAAGGAGAGACCCAGTACTTC
TRBJ1-3,TRBV29-1,TRBD1,-,CSVGDRLSGNTIYF,TGCAGCGTGGGGGACAGGCTCTCTGGAAACACCATATATTTT
TRBJ2-3,TRBV20-1,TRBD2,few,CSASGLAGEGTDTQYF,TGCAGTGCTAGCGGACTAGCGGGAGAGGGCACAGATACGCAGTATTTT
TRBJ1-2,TRBV4-1,TRBD1,few,CASSQGVDRRYGYTF,TGCGCCAGCAGCCAAGGGGTGGACAGGCGATATGGCTACACCTTC
TRBJ1-2,TRBV29-1,-,few,CSVARDGSYYGYTF,TGCAGCGTTGCCCGGGACGGCAGCTACTATGGCTACACCTTC
TRBJ2-3,TRBV10-3,TRBD2,-,CAICPLIIAGGTDTQYF,TGTGCCATCTGTCCGCTTATCATAGCGGGAGGCACAGATACGCAGTATTTT
TRBJ1-1,TRBV5-1,TRBD1,-,CASSLGDRDTEAFF,TGCGCCAGCAGCTTGGGGGACAGGGACACTGAAGCTTTCTTT
TRBJ2-7,TRBV7-9,-,few,CASSTMTYEQYF,TGTGCCAGCAGCACTATGACGTACGAGCAGTACTTC
TRBJ1-2,TRBV2,-,-,CASSETGTGRGYTF,TGTGCCAGCAGTGAAACTGGTACAGGGCGAGGCTACACCTTC
TRBJ2-3,TRBV24-1,-,-,CATSDSTASTDTQYF,TGTGCCACCAGTGATTCGACAGCTAGCACAGATACGCAGTATTTT
TRBJ2-2,TRBV7-2,-,-,CASSLVWVGTGELFF,TGTGCCAGCAGCTTAGTCTGGGTTGGAACCGGGGAGCTGTTTTTT
TRBJ1-2,TRBV5-5,-,-,CASSLGGAVFYGYTF,TGTGCCAGCAGCCTGGGGGGAGCCGTCTTCTATGGCTACACCTTC
TRBJ2-5,TRBV5-1,-,-,CASSRRTEETQYF,TGCGCCAGCAGTCGACGGACAGAAGAGACCCAGTACTTC
TRBJ2-3,TRBV7-3,TRBD2,few,CASSLRTLAGGTDTQYF,TGTGCCAGCAGCTTAAGAACTCTAGCGGGAGGAACAGATACGCAGTATTTT
TRBJ2-1,TRBV5-1,-,-,CASQWASLGDEQFF,TGCGCCAGTCAGTGGGCTAGCCTGGGCGATGAGCAGTTCTTC
TRBJ1-6,TRBV3-1,TRBD1,-,CASSQEAGGLIPLHF,TGTGCCAGCAGCCAAGAAGCAGGGGGCCTAATCCCCCTCCACTTT